The rows below give T cell receptor beta chains drawn from one sample of a study of patients and donors after allogeneic stem cell transplantation. TCRdb re-called the RT-PCR reads through MiXCR, storing one row per CDR3 protein. This table holds around 31,000 distinct CDR3 sequences, 6.5% to 7% found once. The sequencing sample was made of blood, either unsorted or a sorted T cell fraction (not recorded which). These receptors all come from a human donor who was either an allogeneic HSCT recipient or a stem cell or donor lymphocyte infusion donor (not recorded which). It is not recorded whose cells these are; they may come from a transplant donor. Both conserved end residues are part of each CDR3. The D gene is left open where the match is weak. Only some rows state a clone size, as once, few, many or a class for expanded clones.

>many|TRBV7-9|TRBJ1-5|NA
TGTGCCAGCAGCGTAAGCAATCAGCCCCAGCATTTT
CASSVSNQPQHF
>many|TRBV6-6|TRBJ2-5|TRBD2
TGTGCCAGCAGTAACCCTCCGGGACTAGCGGTTCAAGAGACCCAGTACTTC
CASSNPPGLAVQETQYF
>many|TRBV20-1|TRBJ1-2|NA
TGCAGTGCTGAGGACAGTTCTCAGGGCTACACCTTC
CSAEDSSQGYTF
>few|TRBV27|TRBJ2-7|TRBD1
TGTGCCAGCAGTGGACAGGGAACCTACGAGCAGTACTTC
CASSGQGTYEQYF
>NA|TRBV6-2/TRBV6-3|TRBJ2-7|NA
TGTGCCAGCAGTTACCGTCTAGCCCCAGGGGAGCAGTACTTC
CASSYRLAPGEQYF
>many|TRBV4-3|TRBJ1-1|NA
TGCGCCAGCAGCATCCATCGTAGAGTGAACACTGAAGCTTTCTTT
CASSIHRRVNTEAFF
>many|TRBV28|TRBJ2-7|NA
TGTGCCAGCAGTTTACTCAACCGGGACGAAGGGTCCTACGAGCAGTACTTC
CASSLLNRDEGSYEQYF
>NA|TRBV5-6|TRBJ1-1|NA
TGTGCCAGCAGCTTGATTGCGATGAACACTGAAGCTTTCTTT
CASSLIAMNTEAFF
>few|TRBV4-1|TRBJ2-1|NA
TGCGCCAGCAGCCAAGCTCCCTCAAGCTCCTACAATGAGCAGTTCTTC
CASSQAPSSSYNEQFF
>many|TRBV5-5|TRBJ1-3|NA
TGTGCCAGCAGCTTGGCAGCTGGAAACACCATATATTTT
CASSLAAGNTIYF
>many|TRBV28|TRBJ2-7|NA
TGTGCCAGCAGCGCCCTGGGTCCCTACGAGCAGTACTTC
CASSALGPYEQYF
>many|TRBV5-1|TRBJ1-1|NA
TGCGCCAGCAGCCGCGATAACATGAACACTGAAGCTTTCTTT
CASSRDNMNTEAFF
>many|TRBV28|TRBJ1-2|NA
TGTGCCAGCAGTTGGGGGCAGCTCTATGGCTACACCTTC
CASSWGQLYGYTF
>many|TRBV7-2|TRBJ1-5|NA
TGTGCCAGCAGCCGCCAGACCCTCCGGCCCCAGCATTTT
CASSRQTLRPQHF
>few|TRBV13|TRBJ2-2|NA
TGTGCCAGCAGCTCCCTCGGCGGCACCGGGGAGCTGTTTTTT
CASSSLGGTGELFF
>NA|TRBV18|TRBJ2-1|NA
TGTGCCAGCTCACCACCTGTACTTACAAATGAGCAGTTCTTC
CASSPPVLTNEQFF
>many|TRBV20-1|TRBJ1-5|NA
TGCAGTGCTAGAGTCCGGCAGTATAGCAATCAGCCCCAGCATTTT
CSARVRQYSNQPQHF
>few|TRBV20-1|TRBJ1-6|NA
TGCAGTGCTAGAGACCCAGGGCGCGGGATTAATTCACCCCTCCACTTT
CSARDPGRGINSPLHF
>many|TRBV15|TRBJ2-7|TRBD2
TGTGCCACCAGCAGGGACGAGCGGGAGGGCTCCTACGAGCAGTACTTC
CATSRDEREGSYEQYF
>many|TRBV29-1|TRBJ1-5|NA
TGCAGCGTTGGGGGGGGGAGGCCCAATCAGCCCCAGCATTTT
CSVGGGRPNQPQHF
>NA|TRBV28|TRBJ2-2|NA
TGTGCCAGCAAGGTGTACACCGGGGAGCTGTTTTTT
CASKVYTGELFF
>few|TRBV7-3|TRBJ1-2|TRBD1
TGTGCCAGCAGCTCTCCGACAGGGGAGGGCTACACCTTC
CASSSPTGEGYTF
>few|TRBV7-9|TRBJ1-6|NA
TGTGCCAGCAGCTTATCGGTCGGTCAGGGCAATACAGGGCCCCTCCACTTT
CASSLSVGQGNTGPLHF
>many|TRBV12-3/TRBV12-4|TRBJ2-5|NA
TGTGCCAGCAGTCCGGACGGAGAGACCCAGTACTTC
CASSPDGETQYF
>NA|TRBV7-2|TRBJ2-2|NA
TGTGCCAGCAGCTTAGTTTCCGGGGAGCTGTTTTTT
CASSLVSGELFF
>few|TRBV7-6|TRBJ2-3|TRBD2
TGTGCCAGCAGCTTGGGACTAGCGGGACCCACAGATACGCAGTATTTT
CASSLGLAGPTDTQYF
>many|TRBV7-9|TRBJ2-1|NA
TGTGCCAGCAGCTTCTTGGTACCGGGTAATGAGCAGTTCTTC
CASSFLVPGNEQFF